The 2 T cell receptor beta chains below come from one sample, sequenced in a study of T-cell reconstitution after alpha-beta-depleted transplantation in children. A TCRbeta library incorporating unique molecular identifiers was prepared. TCRdb re-derived calls from the PCR reads in MiXCR, one entry per CDR3 protein. The sample lists some 590,000 distinct CDR3 sequences, approximately 10% occurring once. The sequenced sample was PBMCs from the stem cell graft donor, obtained from the stem cell graft. These TCRs come from a human donor who donated a stem cell graft to a child with acute myeloid leukemia.

This clonotype has ten or more counts. This chain joins TRBV4-3 and TRBJ1-1, with D hard to call. The V gene lost 0 bases and the J gene lost 2 bases, with 13 bases spanning the gap. This CDR3 has 16 amino acids. Per the germline V gene, CDR1 is LGHNA and CDR2 is YSLEER. This CDR3 reads CASSQDEGRDNTEAFF. The DNA of the CDR3 is TGCGCCAGCAGCCAAGATGAGGGCCGGGATAACACTGAAGCTTTCTTT.

This clonotype has a handful of counts. The chain is built from TRBV20-1 and TRBJ2-1; TRBD2 might be the D (7 bases). The V gene lost 3 bases and the J gene lost 5 bases, with 14 bases spanning the gap. The CDR3 consists of 14 residues. In germline, CDR1 is DFQATT, CDR2 SNEGSKA (reference sequence). CDR3: CSASGLGGHNEQFF. CDR3 in DNA: TGCAGTGCTAGTGGACTAGGGGGGCACAATGAGCAGTTCTTC.